The 25 T cell receptor beta chains listed next were all sequenced from one sample in a study of shared clonotypes between healthy human individuals. Assay: immunoSEQ multiplex PCR; the TCRdb copy retains only in-frame clones and omits some. This sample yields 2 million or so clones, of which 95% are seen a single time; 0.13% belongs to the top ten. Sequences were obtained from naive CD4+ T cells sorted from blood. Subset defined: CD45RA+ positively selected. These receptors were taken from a man between 18 and 29 years old in good health.

The rearrangement uses TRBV5-6 and TRBJ1-4, with 10 bases lining up with TRBD1. Germline loops: CDR1 SGHDT, CDR2 YYEEEE. The V gene end was trimmed by 2 bases and the J gene end by 5 bases; junction bases not matched to a gene: 3. The CDR3 runs 15 residues. The CDR3 nucleotides are TGTGCCAGCAGCTTCTTGGGACAGGGGAATGAAAAACTGTTTTTT. Amino acid sequence: CASSFLGQGNEKLFF.

This chain links TRBV18 with TRBJ2-7, with 8 bases aligning to TRBD1. The CDR3 loop spans 14 amino acids. Germline lookup yields CDR1 KGHSH and CDR2 LQKENI. The ends lost 8 bases at V and 5 bases at J; junction bases unmatched: 11. The CDR3 region is CASHGQGVFHEQYF. The CDR3 region has the DNA TGTGCCAGCCACGGACAGGGAGTCTTCCACGAGCAGTACTTC. Based on the CDR3 plus reference TRBV18 and TRBJ2-7, the full variable domain is NAGVMQNPRHLVRRRGQEARLRCSPMKGHSHVYWYRQLPEEGLKFMVYLQKENIIDESGMPKERFSAEFPKEGPSILRIQQVVRGDSAAYFCASHGQGVFHEQYFGPGTRLTVT.

The chain is built from TRBV19 and TRBJ1-1; D is ambiguous. The CDR3 runs to 13 residues. Germline CDR1 reads LNHDA; CDR2 reads SQIVND (reference sequence). With 4 bases removed from V and 3 bases from J, the gap between germline ends came to 9 bases. The CDR3 DNA sequence: TGTGCCAGTAGTAGGGGTTTCTACACTGAAGCTTTCTTT. Encoded protein: CASSRGFYTEAFF. Complete variable domain (other parts from reference TRBV19 and TRBJ1-1): DGGITQSPKYLFRKEGQNVTLSCEQNLNHDAMYWYRQDPGQGLRLIYYSQIVNDFQKGDIAEGYSVSREKKESFPLTVTSAQKNPTAFYLCASSRGFYTEAFFGQGTRLTVV.

J is TRBJ1-2 and V is TRBV12-5; no definite D call. The ends were cut back, 7 bases at V and 3 bases at J, with 12 bases in the middle. This CDR3 is 13 amino acids long. Germline V gene lookup returns CDR1 LGHNT and CDR2 FRNRAP. The CDR3 sequence: CASVGTSDYGYTF. The CDR3 region has the DNA TGTGCTAGTGTAGGAACTTCCGACTATGGCTACACCTTC.

V gene TRBV13 combines with J gene TRBJ1-4, with 7 bases lining up with TRBD1. Unmatched junction bases numbered 13, after V lost 6 bases and J lost 0 bases. Per germline, CDR1 PRHDT and CDR2 FYEKMQ (reference sequence). The CDR3 loop spans 18 amino acids. The CDR3 spells CASSFSVQGTATNEKLFF. In nucleotides, the CDR3 is TGTGCCAGCAGTTTTTCCGTACAGGGGACTGCAACTAATGAAAAACTGTTTTTT.

As to this clone: The same CDR3 is also encoded by other DNA sequences in this sample. The DNA for the CDR3 is TGTGCCTGGAGTGTCGGGACAGGGGTCTACGAGCAGTACTTC. As protein: CAWSVGTGVYEQYF. This chain connects TRBV30 to TRBJ2-7; 10 bases align to TRBD1. The ends lost 0 bases at V and 3 bases at J; junction bases unmatched: 2. This CDR3 is built from 14 residues. Per germline, CDR1 GTSNPN and CDR2 SVGIG (reference sequence).

The gene calls are TRBV5-1 and TRBJ2-7; D possibly corresponds to TRBD1 (6 bases). This CDR3 has 15 residues. V lost 0 bases, J lost 1 base, and 11 bases lay in between. Germline V gene sequence: CDR1 SGHRS, CDR2 YFSETQ. CDR3 nucleotide sequence: TGCGCCAGCAGCTTGGAGCAACAGGGATCCTACGAGCAGTACTTC. It encodes CASSLEQQGSYEQYF.

The sample holds one count of this clone. The rearrangement uses TRBV28 and TRBJ1-5; no firm D call. The CDR3 sequence is 13 residues long. In germline, CDR1 is MDHEN, CDR2 SYDVKM. V was cut by 5 bases and J by 5 bases, with 10 bases left in between. CDR3 DNA sequence: TGTGCCAGCAGTGAGGGATCTTATCAGCCCCAGCATTTT. Translation gives CASSEGSYQPQHF.

The CDR3 protein is CASSLVLTGSNSPLHF. The CDR3, as DNA: TGCGCCAGCAGCTTGGTTTTAACAGGGAGTAATTCACCCCTCCACTTT. The chain is built from TRBV5-1 and TRBJ1-6; D is possibly TRBD1 (6 bases). This CDR3 spans 16 amino acids. CDR1 and CDR2 (germline): SGHRS, YFSETQ. Deletions cut 0 bases from V and 6 bases from J, with 13 bases between.

As concerns this clone: Other DNA sequences from this sample encode an identical CDR3 as well. V is TRBV5-1 and J is TRBJ1-2; no clear D. The V and J ends lost 4 bases and 4 bases respectively, with 11 bases between them. Germline-derived CDR1 and CDR2 are SGHRS and YFSETQ. CDR3 length: 13 residues. The CDR3 here is CASSTDGSYGYTF. DNA of the CDR3: TGCGCCAGCAGCACGGACGGTAGCTATGGCTACACCTTC. The full variable domain, its missing parts supplied by reference TRBV5-1 and TRBJ1-2, is KAGVTQTPRYLIKTRGQQVTLSCSPISGHRSVSWYQQTPGQGLQFLFEYFSETQRNKGNFPGRFSGRQFSNSRSEMNVSTLELGDSALYLCASSTDGSYGYTFGSGTRLTVV.

The chain carries TRBV27 and TRBJ2-2, with D perhaps TRBD1 or TRBD2 (5 bases each). Germline V gene sequence: CDR1 MNHEY, CDR2 SMNVEV (reference sequence). The CDR3 sequence is 17 residues long. V was pared by 1 base and J by 7 bases, with 19 bases between. The CDR3 is CASSLLGGDRNGGELFF. CDR3 nucleotide sequence: TGTGCCAGCAGTTTATTAGGAGGAGACAGAAATGGCGGGGAGCTGTTTTTT.

CDR3 loop: CASSSYLRDTRNTEAFF. CDR3 in DNA: TGTGCCAGCAGTTCCTACCTCCGGGACACTAGGAACACTGAAGCTTTCTTT. The V and J genes are TRBV27 and TRBJ1-1; weak D call: TRBD1 (6 bases). The CDR3 covers 17 residues. Germline assignment: CDR1 MNHEY and CDR2 SMNVEV (reference sequence). The V end was cut by 4 bases, the J end by 1 base, with 19 bases between.

J is TRBJ1-4 and V is TRBV28; 8 bases align to TRBD1. Germline CDR1 MDHEN, CDR2 SYDVKM. Germline trimming cut 4 bases from V and 7 bases from J; bases unmatched to any gene: 5. This CDR3 contains 14 residues. The CDR3 loop reads CASSYGTGAEKLFF. CDR3 bases: TGTGCCAGCAGTTACGGGACAGGAGCTGAAAAACTGTTTTTT.

The rearrangement links TRBV2 to TRBJ2-2; no clear D gene. Germline CDR1 is SNHLY and CDR2 is FYNNEI. V dropped 6 bases and J dropped 0 bases, with 8 bases sitting between them. This CDR3 is 14 amino acids long. The CDR3 nucleotides are TGTGCCAGCAGGTTCTCTTCGAACACCGGGGAGCTGTTTTTT. This gives the protein CASRFSSNTGELFF.

This rearrangement joins TRBV2 to TRBJ2-7; no clear D. From germline, CDR1 is SNHLY and CDR2 FYNNEI. The ends were cut back, 11 bases at V and 1 base at J, with 9 bases in the middle. This CDR3 contains 11 residues. The CDR3 nucleotides read TGTGCCTTCCTCGTATCCTACGAGCAGTACTTC. Translation: CAFLVSYEQYF.

This clone was detected once. The gene calls are TRBV5-8 and TRBJ1-4; the match to TRBD1 covers 7 bases. The CDR3 spans 14 residues. V lost 0 bases, J lost 4 bases, and 0 bases stayed unmatched. Per germline, CDR1 SGHTS and CDR2 YDEGEE. CDR3 protein: CASSLGQGNEKLFF. The CDR3 bases are TGTGCCAGCAGCTTGGGACAGGGTAATGAAAAACTGTTTTTT.

The chain is built from TRBV27 and TRBJ2-2; 9 bases are a match to TRBD1. V was clipped by 4 bases and J by 5 bases; unmatched bases: 8. CDR3 length equals 16 residues. Germline V CDR1 and CDR2: MNHEY, SMNVEV (reference sequence). The CDR3 coding sequence is TGTGCCAGCAGTTGGGGACAGGGAGTGAAGACCGGGGAGCTGTTTTTT. Translation gives CASSWGQGVKTGELFF.

This clone was found once. The chain couples TRBV18 to TRBJ1-1; no reliable D call. V shed 1 base and J shed 0 bases, with 21 bases lying between them. The CDR3 sequence is 19 residues long. Looked up from germline, CDR1 is KGHSH and CDR2 is LQKENI. Here the CDR3 DNA reads TGTGCCAGCTCACCACGGGGAAGTCGTGGGATTTTAATGAACACTGAAGCTTTCTTT. Encoded protein: CASSPRGSRGILMNTEAFF.

This chain joins TRBV30 and TRBJ2-7; 7 bases align to TRBD1. The germline gives CDR1 GTSNPN, CDR2 SVGIG (reference sequence). The trim removed 4 bases at V and 2 bases at J, leaving 20 bases unmatched. The CDR3 extends over 18 amino acids. CDR3 nucleotide sequence: TGTGCCTGGACCCTCGGGACCCCTAGGGGGCGAATACCCTACGAGCAGTACTTC. Translation gives CAWTLGTPRGRIPYEQYF.

The chain carries TRBV7-6 and TRBJ2-5, with D possibly being TRBD2 (6 bases). V was trimmed by 2 bases and J by 4 bases, leaving 14 bases between them. The CDR3 is 15 amino acids. Germline-derived CDR1 and CDR2 are SGHVS and FNYEAQ. In DNA form, the CDR3 reads TGTGCCAGCAGCTTAAAGATCGGGGGACCAGAGACCCAGTACTTC. It specifies CASSLKIGGPETQYF.

The V and J genes are TRBV30 and TRBJ2-5; no firm D call. With 2 bases removed from V and 7 bases from J, the gap between germline ends came to 5 bases. CDR1 and CDR2 from the germline V gene are GTSNPN and SVGIG (reference sequence). This CDR3 has 10 amino acids. In DNA, the CDR3 is TGTGCCTGGAGTCTGGGGACCCAGTACTTC. Its translation: CAWSLGTQYF.

Regarding this clone: Mismatch with germline at one junction end may stem from a read error. The chain recombines TRBV28 with TRBJ1-2; weak D call: TRBD1 (6 bases). The CDR3 extends over 18 amino acids. Germline lookup yields CDR1 MDHEN and CDR2 SYDVKM. The CDR3 here is CASSLILEGDDPDYGYTF. In nucleotides, the CDR3 is TGTGCGAGCAGTTTAATATTGGAGGGGGACGACCCCGACTATGGCTACACCTTC.

The rearrangement uses TRBV19 and TRBJ2-3; TRBD1 matches 7 bases. The length of the CDR3 is 14 residues. Germline CDR1 LNHDA, CDR2 SQIVND (reference sequence). With V trimmed by 11 bases and J by 4 bases, 12 bases remained unmatched. For the CDR3, the DNA is TGTGCCGCTGGCTTAGGGGGCGGACCAGATACGCAGTATTTT. Amino acid sequence: CAAGLGGGPDTQYF.

In its sample, this clone was seen a few times. The chain uses TRBV5-1 and TRBJ2-7; D not certain. V lost 0 bases, J lost 7 bases, and 14 bases lay in between. This CDR3 has 14 residues. Germline loops: CDR1 SGHRS, CDR2 YFSETQ. The DNA of the CDR3 is TGCGCCAGCAGCTTGGGATTGACCCAAAGGGAGCAGTACTTC. Translated: CASSLGLTQREQYF.

Comments on this clone: A read error may be the cause here, since a much bigger clone is one base away. Since the CDR3 does not end with the conserved phenylalanine or tryptophan, this likely comes from a read error. V usage is TRBV28 and J usage is TRBJ1-2; 7 bases line up with TRBD1. The CDR3 consists of 12 residues. Trimming took 5 bases from V and 8 from J; bases not matched to a gene: 5. Germline V gene sequence: CDR1 MDHEN, CDR2 SYDVKM. In nucleotides, the CDR3 is TGTGCCAGCAGTGAACAGGGGTACGGCTACACCCTC. This translates into CASSEQGYGYTL.